The 24 T cell receptor beta chains given below trace back to one sample, sequenced in a study of cytomegalovirus exposure and HLA in healthy donors (dated by TCRdb to about 2017). Library preparation used the immunoSEQ multiplex PCR assay. For the multiplex PCR, a mixture combining 60 forward primers for TCR Vbeta segments and 13 reverse primers for TCR Jbeta segments was used. This is the immuneACCESS table as TCRdb keeps it, with only in-frame sequences that have V and J called. A part of the clones is gone; compared with another copy, unresolved V genes explain less than half, and the rest is unexplained. This sample holds 150,000 or so clones; 75% to 90% were observed only once. The leading ten clones occupy about 4% of the sample. Sequences were obtained from PBMCs. The receptors come from a man in his fifties or sixties in good health and CMV-seropositive.

The V and J genes are TRBV28 and TRBJ1-1, with unresolved D. Germline V lookup: CDR1 MDHEN, CDR2 SYDVKM. This CDR3 has 14 amino acids. Between the trimmed V and J ends, which lost 7 bases and 3 bases, there was a span of 15 bases. The DNA for the CDR3 is TGTGCCAGCACCCCGAATCTAGGTGACACTGAAGCTTTCTTT. Its protein product is CASTPNLGDTEAFF.

The chain is built from TRBV6-5 and TRBJ2-3; D might be TRBD2 (5 bases). This CDR3 comprises 14 residues. The germline CDR1 and CDR2 sequences are MNHEY and SVGAGI. Trimming took off 1 base at V and 3 bases at J, with 8 bases between the two ends. CDR3 DNA sequence: TGTGCCAGCAGTTACTGGGGAGCAACAGATACGCAGTATTTT. It codes for CASSYWGATDTQYF.

The J gene is TRBJ2-7, the V gene TRBV6-1, with 8 bases fitting TRBD1. This CDR3 comprises 13 residues. V lost 1 base and J lost 6; bases outside the gene matches: 2. Germline CDR1 and CDR2: MNHNS and SASEGT. The CDR3 sequence is CASSEGQGLEQYF. CDR3 coding DNA: TGTGCCAGCAGTGAAGGACAGGGGCTCGAGCAGTACTTC.

This sequence joins TRBV7-2 and TRBJ2-5; TRBD2 agrees at 13 bases. Per germline, CDR1 SGHTA and CDR2 FQGNSA. The CDR3 contains 16 residues. The V segment lost 7 bases and the J segment 5 bases; nucleotides outside the gene matches: 10. The CDR3 nucleotides are TGTGCCAGCAAAAAAACTAGCGGGGGGGCTGGGGAGACCCAGTACTTC. This translates into CASKKTSGGAGETQYF. The variable domain in full, completed from reference TRBV7-2 and TRBJ2-5, reads GAGVSQSPSNKVTEKGKDVELRCDPISGHTALYWYRQSLGQGLEFLIYFQGNSAPDKSGLPSDRFSAERTGGSVSTLTIQRTQQEDSAVYLCASKKTSGGAGETQYFGPGTRLLVL.

In its sample, this clone was seen once. The V and J genes are TRBV6-4 and TRBJ1-2; D uncertain. Germline CDR1 is MRHNA and CDR2 is SNTAGT. CDR3 size: 15 residues. Trimming pared 4 bases from V and 4 bases from J, leaving 16 bases between. CDR3 sequence: CASSAQAERPYGYTF. The CDR3 nucleotides read TGTGCCAGCAGTGCCCAGGCCGAGAGACCCTATGGCTACACCTTC.

CDR3 DNA sequence: TGTGCCAGCAGCCCGGAGGCAGGTCAAGAGACCCAGTACTTC. This codes for CASSPEAGQETQYF. The V call is TRBV7-6, the J call TRBJ2-5; tentatively, D is TRBD2 (5 bases). The V end was cut by 5 bases, the J end by 2 bases, with 12 bases between. Per germline, CDR1 SGHVS and CDR2 FNYEAQ. The CDR3 contains 14 residues.

V gene TRBV19 combines with J gene TRBJ2-5; TRBD1 matches at 9 bases. This CDR3 region has 16 residues. V lost 5 bases to trimming and J lost 5 bases; unmatched junction nucleotides: 12. Germline CDR1 is LNHDA and CDR2 is SQIVND (reference sequence). Here the CDR3 reads CASSPLGTGWTETQYF. The CDR3 region has the DNA TGTGCCAGTAGTCCGCTCGGGACAGGGTGGACGGAGACCCAGTACTTC. The full variable domain, with the rest looked up from reference TRBV19 and TRBJ2-5, is DGGITQSPKYLFRKEGQNVTLSCEQNLNHDAMYWYRQDPGQGLRLIYYSQIVNDFQKGDIAEGYSVSREKKESFPLTVTSAQKNPTAFYLCASSPLGTGWTETQYFGPGTRLLVL.

The chain carries TRBV10-3 and TRBJ1-4, with TRBD1 matching 8 bases. CDR1 and CDR2 (germline): ENHRY, SYGVKD. This CDR3 spans 14 amino acids. J gave up 4 bases and V 6 bases, and 4 bases lay outside the gene matches. CDR3 sequence: CAIRSTGDNEKLFF. The CDR3, as DNA: TGTGCCATCAGGTCGACAGGGGATAATGAAAAACTGTTTTTT.

This chain uses TRBV6-6 with TRBJ2-1, with a possible D match to TRBD2 (5 bases). The V end was cut by 6 bases, the J end by 7 bases, with 22 bases between. Germline CDR1 and CDR2: MNHNY and SVGAGI (reference sequence). This CDR3 is built from 16 residues. In DNA form, the CDR3 reads TGTGCCAGCAGCGCCCTTCAGGCGACCCGCGGGAATGAGCAGTTCTTC. This translates into CASSALQATRGNEQFF.

Written as DNA, the CDR3 is TGTGCCAGCAGCCAAGTCGCAGGAGGGAACACTGAAGCTTTCTTT. It is translated as CASSQVAGGNTEAFF. The chain joins TRBV4-2 to TRBJ1-1; D is unresolved. The CDR3 runs to 15 residues. V lost 1 base and J 1 base, leaving 10 bases between the germline ends. Per germline, CDR1 LGHNA and CDR2 YNFKEQ.

This clone has a handful of counts. The chain recombines TRBV6-1 with TRBJ1-2; TRBD1 might be the D (6 bases). Germline CDR1 is MNHNS and CDR2 is SASEGT. V was trimmed by 6 bases and J by 4 bases, leaving 18 bases between them. CDR3 length: 15 amino acids. The CDR3 sequence: CASRDSITSGYGYTF. In DNA form, the CDR3 reads TGTGCCAGCAGGGACAGTATAACCTCCGGCTATGGCTACACCTTC.

The table lists this clone with a count of one. The chain has TRBV7-9 and TRBJ2-5; D gene uncertain. This CDR3 has 14 amino acids. Trimming left V 0 bases short and J 0 bases short, with 5 bases between. The germline gives CDR1 SEHNR, CDR2 FQNEAQ (reference sequence). The CDR3 reads CASSLAGNQETQYF. The CDR3 DNA reads as TGTGCCAGCAGCTTAGCTGGCAACCAAGAGACCCAGTACTTC.

The chain couples TRBV11-2 to TRBJ2-2, with 9 nucleotides matching TRBD2. This CDR3 spans 16 amino acids. The V segment lost 4 bases and the J segment 6 bases; nucleotides outside the gene matches: 9. Per the germline V gene, CDR1 is SGHAT and CDR2 is FQNNGV. The CDR3 spells CASSSNSGRLAGELFF. CDR3 DNA: TGTGCCAGCAGCTCAAATAGCGGGAGATTGGCCGGGGAGCTGTTTTTT. The whole variable domain, filled in from reference TRBV11-2 and TRBJ2-2, reads EAGVAQSPRYKIIEKRQSVAFWCNPISGHATLYWYQQILGQGPKLLIQFQNNGVVDDSQLPKDRFSAERLKGVDSTLKIQPAKLEDSAVYLCASSSNSGRLAGELFFGEGSRLTVL.

The CDR3 nucleotides are TGTGCCAGCAGCTCTGTTTTCTCGGGAGTGGGGCAAGAGACCCAGTACTTC. Protein sequence: CASSSVFSGVGQETQYF. The genes are TRBV7-3 and TRBJ2-5; tentative D call: TRBD2 (6 bases). The ends were cut back, 4 bases at V and 2 bases at J, with 20 bases in the middle. CDR1 is SGHTA, CDR2 FQGTGA, per germline. CDR3 length: 17 amino acids.

This clone was seen once. This chain joins TRBV19 and TRBJ1-2; weak D call: TRBD1 (5 bases). Trimming removed 2 bases from V and 2 bases from J, with 9 bases in between. The CDR3 loop spans 14 amino acids. Per the germline V gene, CDR1 is LNHDA and CDR2 is SQIVND (reference sequence). The CDR3 spells CASSITGVNYGYTF. CDR3 nucleotides: TGTGCCAGTAGTATAACAGGTGTCAACTATGGCTACACCTTC.

J is TRBJ2-1 and V is TRBV19, with 7 nucleotides matching TRBD2. CDR1 and CDR2 (germline): LNHDA, SQIVND (reference sequence). J lost 9 bases, V lost 1 base, and 6 bases had no gene match. The CDR3 covers 14 residues. CDR3 in amino acids: CASSIAAPGGEQFF. The CDR3 DNA follows: TGTGCCAGTAGTATAGCGGCCCCGGGGGGTGAGCAGTTCTTC.

The chain employs TRBV5-1 and TRBJ1-2; 8 positions match TRBD1. CDR1 and CDR2 (germline): SGHRS, YFSETQ. CDR3 length: 13 amino acids. V gave up 7 bases and J gave up 7 bases; unmatched junction bases: 9. As DNA, the CDR3 is TGCGCCAGCGGAGCGACAGGGGAGGCTGGCTACACCTTC. Amino acids: CASGATGEAGYTF.

This sequence joins TRBV27 and TRBJ2-3; 13 positions agree with TRBD2. The CDR3 runs 16 residues. Trimming removed 0 bases from V and 7 bases from J; junction bases left unmatched: 4. Germline loops: CDR1 MNHEY, CDR2 SMNVEV (reference sequence). This CDR3 is CASSLSQTSGRNTQYF. DNA for the CDR3: TGTGCCAGCAGTTTATCCCAGACTAGCGGGAGGAATACGCAGTATTTT.

The rearrangement links TRBV9 to TRBJ2-2, with 7 nucleotides matching TRBD2. Trimming at V came to 1 base and at J to 3 bases, leaving 9 bases not matched to a gene. This CDR3 has 17 amino acids. Per the germline V gene, CDR1 is SGDLS and CDR2 is YYNGEE. This chain's CDR3 is CASSVNRERDYTGELFF. In DNA, the CDR3 is TGTGCCAGCAGCGTAAATAGGGAGCGGGACTACACCGGGGAGCTGTTTTTT.

The V gene is TRBV9, the J gene TRBJ2-7, with 11 bases lining up with TRBD2. The CDR3 spans 14 residues. V gave up 4 bases and J gave up 5 bases; unmatched junction bases: 5. Germline V lookup: CDR1 SGDLS, CDR2 YYNGEE. CDR3 region: CASSISGRADEQYF. CDR3 bases: TGTGCCAGCAGCATTAGCGGGAGGGCCGACGAGCAGTACTTC.

The rearrangement uses TRBV9 and TRBJ2-1, with D maybe TRBD2 (6 bases). V gave up 2 bases and J gave up 4 bases, with 16 bases separating them. This CDR3 has 16 amino acids. Per the germline V gene, CDR1 is SGDLS and CDR2 is YYNGEE. The CDR3 sequence: CASSVGSGGTYNEQFF. Here the CDR3 DNA reads TGTGCCAGCAGCGTCGGGAGCGGAGGAACTTACAATGAGCAGTTCTTC.

V gene TRBV7-9 combines with J gene TRBJ2-1; 10 bases are a match to TRBD2. Germline CDR1 reads SEHNR; CDR2 reads FQNEAQ (reference sequence). CDR3 length: 17 residues. V lost 5 bases to trimming and J lost 0 bases; unmatched junction nucleotides: 7. In nucleotides, the CDR3 is TGTGCCAGCAGCCTCGGACTAGCGGTTAGCTCCTACAATGAGCAGTTCTTC. Translation gives CASSLGLAVSSYNEQFF.

V usage is TRBV18 and J usage is TRBJ2-1, with TRBD2 matching 7 bases. Germline lookup yields CDR1 KGHSH and CDR2 LQKENI. The J segment lost 0 bases and the V segment lost 2 bases, leaving 1 base of the junction unmatched. The CDR3 extends over 15 amino acids. The CDR3 DNA is TGTGCCAGCTCACCAGCGGGGGTCTCCTACAATGAGCAGTTCTTC. Translated, it gives CASSPAGVSYNEQFF.

The chain uses TRBV28 and TRBJ2-1, with 15 nucleotides matching TRBD2. Trimming removed 6 bases from V and 6 bases from J; junction bases left unmatched: 3. Germline V gives CDR1 MDHEN, CDR2 SYDVKM. The CDR3 extends over 15 amino acids. The CDR3 nucleotides are TGTGCCAGCAGCAGGACTAGCGGGAGGGCCAATGAGCAGTTCTTC. This sequence encodes CASSRTSGRANEQFF.